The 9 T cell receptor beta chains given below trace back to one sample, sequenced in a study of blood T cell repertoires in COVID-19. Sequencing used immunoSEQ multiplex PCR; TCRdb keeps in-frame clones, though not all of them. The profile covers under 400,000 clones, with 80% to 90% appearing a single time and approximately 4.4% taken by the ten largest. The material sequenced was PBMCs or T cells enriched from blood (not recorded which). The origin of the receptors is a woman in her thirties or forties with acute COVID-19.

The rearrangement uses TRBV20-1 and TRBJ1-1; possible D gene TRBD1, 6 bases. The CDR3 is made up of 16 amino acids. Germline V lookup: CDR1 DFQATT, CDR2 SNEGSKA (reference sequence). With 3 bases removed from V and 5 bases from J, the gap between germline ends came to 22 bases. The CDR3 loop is CSASQGGTRWRTEAFF. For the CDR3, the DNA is TGCAGTGCTAGTCAAGGGGGTACCCGATGGAGGACTGAAGCTTTCTTT.

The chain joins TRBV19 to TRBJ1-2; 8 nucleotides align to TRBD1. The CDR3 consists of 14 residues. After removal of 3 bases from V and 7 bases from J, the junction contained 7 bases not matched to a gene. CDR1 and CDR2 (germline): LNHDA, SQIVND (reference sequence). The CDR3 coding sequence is TGTGCCAGTAGTATTAAAGGACAGGGAGCTGGCTACACCTTC. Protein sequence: CASSIKGQGAGYTF.

DNA of the CDR3: TGCAGCGCCTGCGAGTCGACAGACACTGAAGCTTTCTTT. It codes for CSACESTDTEAFF. V gene TRBV29-1 combines with J gene TRBJ1-1; D possibly corresponds to TRBD1 (5 bases). The germline V gene has CDR1 SQVTM and CDR2 ANQGSEA. The CDR3 covers 13 residues. Trimming removed 7 bases at V and 3 bases at J, with 15 bases between.

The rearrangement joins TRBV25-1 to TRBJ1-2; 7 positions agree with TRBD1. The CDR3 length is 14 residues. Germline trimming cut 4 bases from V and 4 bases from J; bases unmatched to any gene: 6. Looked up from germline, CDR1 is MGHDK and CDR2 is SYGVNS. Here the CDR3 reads CASSGPGTVYGYTF. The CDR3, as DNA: TGTGCCAGCAGTGGCCCTGGGACAGTCTATGGCTACACCTTC.

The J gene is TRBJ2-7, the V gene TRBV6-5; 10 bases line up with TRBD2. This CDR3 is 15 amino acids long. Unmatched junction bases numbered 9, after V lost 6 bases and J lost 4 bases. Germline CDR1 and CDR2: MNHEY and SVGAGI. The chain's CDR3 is CASSPGLAEGYEQYF. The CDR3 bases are TGTGCCAGCAGCCCCGGACTAGCGGAGGGATACGAGCAGTACTTC.

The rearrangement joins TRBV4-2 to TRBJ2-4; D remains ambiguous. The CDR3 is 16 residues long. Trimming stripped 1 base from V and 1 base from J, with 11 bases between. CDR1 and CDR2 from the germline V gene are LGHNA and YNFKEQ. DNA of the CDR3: TGTGCCAGCAGCCAAGGAGACAACCTTGCCAAAAACATTCAGTACTTC. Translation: CASSQGDNLAKNIQYF.

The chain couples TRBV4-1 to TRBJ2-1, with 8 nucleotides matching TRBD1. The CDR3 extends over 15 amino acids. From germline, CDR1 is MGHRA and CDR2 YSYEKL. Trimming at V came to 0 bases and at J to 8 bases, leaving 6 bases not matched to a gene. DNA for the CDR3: TGCGCCAGCAGCCAAGAACAGGGGGGTGGCTATGAGCAGTTCTTC. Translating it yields CASSQEQGGGYEQFF.

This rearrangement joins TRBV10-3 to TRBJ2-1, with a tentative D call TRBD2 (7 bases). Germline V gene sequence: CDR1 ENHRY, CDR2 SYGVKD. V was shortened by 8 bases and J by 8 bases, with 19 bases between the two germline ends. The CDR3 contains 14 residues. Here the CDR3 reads CAIGGRRERDEQFF. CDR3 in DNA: TGTGCCATCGGGGGCAGGCGGGAGAGGGATGAGCAGTTCTTC.

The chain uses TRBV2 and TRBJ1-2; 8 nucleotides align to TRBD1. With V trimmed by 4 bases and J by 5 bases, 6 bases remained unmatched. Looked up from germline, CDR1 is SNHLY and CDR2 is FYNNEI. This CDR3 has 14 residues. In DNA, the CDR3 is TGTGCCAGCAGTGCCAGACAGGGGTGGTATGGCTACACCTTC. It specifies CASSARQGWYGYTF.